This entry lists 17 T cell receptor beta chains sequenced from one sample in a study of T cell responses to AZD1222 COVID-19 vaccine. Produced via immunoSEQ multiplex PCR; TCRdb's table is partial and in-frame only. Of 130,000 or so clones in the sample, approximately 90% are singletons; the top ten hold around 20%. Sequencing used peripheral blood, obtained on day 0 of AZD1222 vaccination. The receptor set was obtained from an adult in good health.

The chain joins TRBV2 to TRBJ2-5; D unresolved. This CDR3 is built from 14 residues. Between the trimmed V and J ends, which lost 2 bases and 2 bases, there was a span of 9 bases. Germline-derived CDR1 and CDR2 are SNHLY and FYNNEI. The CDR3 protein is CASSEWLKQETQYF. The DNA for the CDR3 is TGTGCCAGCAGTGAATGGCTGAAACAAGAGACCCAGTACTTC.

This chain links TRBV6-4 with TRBJ1-6; 7 nucleotides align to TRBD1. V lost 11 bases and J lost 7; bases outside the gene matches: 5. Germline values: CDR1 MRHNA, CDR2 SNTAGT. The CDR3 totals 12 residues. CDR3 sequence: CAVRDRNSPLHF. CDR3 coding DNA: TGTGCCGTCCGGGACAGAAATTCACCCCTCCACTTT.

This clone was detected a few times. The chain links TRBV10-1 to TRBJ2-4; D gene uncertain. The V gene's germline CDR1 is WNHNN and CDR2 SYGVQD (reference sequence). The CDR3 runs to 15 residues. V was clipped by 0 bases and J by 0 bases, with 6 bases between them. CDR3 protein: CASSESNLAKNIQYF. The CDR3 region has the DNA TGCGCCAGCAGTGAGTCGAACCTAGCCAAAAACATTCAGTACTTC.

This chain uses TRBV5-8 with TRBJ1-4, with D tentatively TRBD1 (5 bases). Germline loops: CDR1 SGHTS, CDR2 YDEGEE. The CDR3 spans 12 residues. Trimming cost V 5 bases and J 14 bases, with 16 bases left between them. This CDR3 is CASSRDFNSLFF. CDR3 nucleotides: TGTGCCAGCAGTAGGGACTTCAATAGTCTGTTTTTT.

The genes are TRBV30 and TRBJ2-1; 8 nucleotides align to TRBD1. CDR3 length: 12 residues. J gave up 6 bases and V 8 bases, and 6 bases lay outside the gene matches. CDR1 and CDR2 from the germline V gene are GTSNPN and SVGIG (reference sequence). In nucleotides, the CDR3 is TGTGCCGGACAGGGACCCTCCAATGAGCAGTTCTTC. It encodes CAGQGPSNEQFF.

This clone was detected only a few times. The CDR3 DNA follows: TGTGCCAGCAGTAACAGGGGGCTTAGCAATCAGCCCCAGCATTTT. Translated, it gives CASSNRGLSNQPQHF. The chain employs TRBV6-5 and TRBJ1-5; TRBD1 matches at 9 bases. The length of the CDR3 is 15 residues. V dropped 5 bases and J dropped 0; count of bases not matched to a gene: 2. Germline V gene data show CDR1 as MNHEY and CDR2 as SVGAGI.

The V gene is TRBV7-2, the J gene TRBJ1-2; 7 bases line up with TRBD1. Per the germline V gene, CDR1 is SGHTA and CDR2 is FQGNSA. CDR3 length: 15 amino acids. V was pared by 5 bases and J by 2 bases, with 8 bases of the junction left unmatched. CDR3 DNA sequence: TGTGCCAGCAGCCCCCCGGGCAGGGGGAACTATGGCTACACCTTC. Translation gives CASSPPGRGNYGYTF. Full variable domain (outside the CDR3, taken from reference TRBV7-2 and TRBJ1-2): GAGVSQSPSNKVTEKGKDVELRCDPISGHTALYWYRQSLGQGLEFLIYFQGNSAPDKSGLPSDRFSAERTGGSVSTLTIQRTQQEDSAVYLCASSPPGRGNYGYTFGSGTRLTVV.

The rearrangement links TRBV14 to TRBJ2-5; D gene unclear. There are 13 residues in the CDR3. V gave up 4 bases and J gave up 5 bases, with 11 bases separating them. Germline loops: CDR1 SGHDN, CDR2 FVKESK. In DNA, the CDR3 is TGTGCCAGCAGCCGAGGCCCCCTGGAGACCCAGTACTTC. Protein sequence: CASSRGPLETQYF.

The V call is TRBV10-3, the J call TRBJ1-2, with unresolved D. The CDR3 covers 13 residues. V lost 2 bases, J lost 3 bases, and 7 bases lay in between. CDR1 and CDR2 from the germline V gene are ENHRY and SYGVKD. In nucleotides, the CDR3 is TGTGCCATCAGTGAGGGTCAGGACTATGGCTACACCTTC. Residues: CAISEGQDYGYTF.

The J gene is TRBJ1-2, the V gene TRBV7-2; D unresolved. With 0 bases removed from V and 2 bases from J, the gap between germline ends came to 4 bases. CDR3 size: 13 residues. Germline CDR1 and CDR2: SGHTA and FQGNSA. CDR3 loop: CASSLAGNYGYTF. CDR3 nucleotide sequence: TGTGCCAGCAGCTTAGCAGGGAACTATGGCTACACCTTC.

The genes are TRBV7-8 and TRBJ2-1; D not certain. The germline V gene encodes CDR1 SGHVS and CDR2 FQNEAQ. Deletions cut 5 bases from V and 10 bases from J, with 12 bases between. The CDR3 length is 12 residues. CDR3 in DNA: TGTGCCAGCAGCGACCCCCCTGGGGAGCAGTTCTTC. It specifies CASSDPPGEQFF.

The rearrangement links TRBV19 to TRBJ1-6; possibly TRBD1 for D (5 bases). Germline CDR1 LNHDA, CDR2 SQIVND (reference sequence). V gave up 1 base and J gave up 7 bases, with 8 bases separating them. The CDR3 length is 14 residues. CDR3 residues: CASSIGRENSPLHF. For the CDR3, the DNA is TGTGCCAGTAGTATAGGCAGGGAAAATTCACCCCTCCACTTT.

This clone occurred once. The chain links TRBV24-1 to TRBJ2-6; no clear D gene. The germline V and J ends were trimmed by 4 bases and 0 bases, with 6 bases remaining between them. The CDR3 has 15 residues. Germline-derived CDR1 and CDR2 are KGHDR and SFDVKD. The CDR3 here is CATSEVNSGANVLTF. The CDR3 DNA sequence: TGTGCCACCAGTGAGGTGAACTCTGGGGCCAACGTCCTGACTTTC.

The rearrangement joins TRBV12-5 to TRBJ1-2, with 7 bases aligning to TRBD1. The CDR3 extends over 13 amino acids. V gave up 3 bases and J gave up 4 bases; unmatched junction bases: 2. Germline V CDR1 and CDR2: LGHNT, FRNRAP. The DNA of the CDR3 is TGTGCTAGTGGTTTCTCAGGGGGCTATGGCTACACCTTC. This encodes CASGFSGGYGYTF.

The V gene is TRBV10-3, the J gene TRBJ1-1, with 8 bases matching TRBD1. This CDR3 contains 14 residues. V shed 0 bases and J 6 bases; nucleotides not matched to a gene: 3. The germline V gene encodes CDR1 ENHRY and CDR2 SYGVKD. DNA for the CDR3: TGTGCCATCAGTGAGTCGTCAGGGGGCTCTGAAGCTTTCTTT. Protein product: CAISESSGGSEAFF.

V usage is TRBV27 and J usage is TRBJ2-5; 7 bases match TRBD2. The trim removed 1 base at V and 9 bases at J, leaving 8 bases unmatched. Germline assignment: CDR1 MNHEY and CDR2 SMNVEV (reference sequence). The CDR3 consists of 14 residues. The CDR3 loop reads CASSLLYQRGPQYF. For the CDR3, the DNA is TGTGCCAGCAGTTTATTGTATCAGCGGGGCCCCCAGTACTTC.

The J gene is TRBJ2-3, the V gene TRBV24-1; TRBD2 matches 12 bases. The CDR3 loop spans 17 amino acids. In germline, CDR1 is KGHDR, CDR2 SFDVKD. With V trimmed by 7 bases and J by 2 bases, 9 bases remained unmatched. CDR3 sequence reads: CATSQGTSGRLTDTQYF. The CDR3 bases are TGTGCCACCAGCCAAGGGACTAGCGGGCGACTCACAGATACGCAGTATTTT.